This TCR beta chain was found in a study of T cell changes during pregnancy in multiple sclerosis. The method was immunoSEQ multiplex PCR; TCRdb's version includes in-frame clones alone and lacks a portion of them. This table holds approximately 100,000 clones, approximately 93% found once. V was cut by 4 bases and J by 5 bases, with 10 bases left in between. The CDR3 is 12 amino acids. CDR1 and CDR2 (germline): SGHNT, YYREEE (reference sequence). This sequence originates from a female donor with multiple sclerosis, enrolled in a pregnancy study. Sequenced material: peripheral blood, taken after pregnancy. J is TRBJ2-7 and V is TRBV5-4, with D uncertain. CDR3 nucleotide sequence: TGTGCCAGCAGCCCAGGTAGGCACGAGCAGTACTTC. It codes for CASSPGRHEQYF.